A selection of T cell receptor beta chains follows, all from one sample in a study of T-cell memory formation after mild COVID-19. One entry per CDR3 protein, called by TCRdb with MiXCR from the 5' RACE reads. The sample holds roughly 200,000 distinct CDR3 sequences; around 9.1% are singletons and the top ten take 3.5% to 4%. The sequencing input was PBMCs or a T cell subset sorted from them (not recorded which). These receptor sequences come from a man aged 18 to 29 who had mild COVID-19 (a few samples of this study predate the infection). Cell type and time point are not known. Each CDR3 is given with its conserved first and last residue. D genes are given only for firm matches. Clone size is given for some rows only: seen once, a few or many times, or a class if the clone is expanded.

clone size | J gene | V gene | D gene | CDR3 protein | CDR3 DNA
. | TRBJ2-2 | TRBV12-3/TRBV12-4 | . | CASSRTAIAGELFF | TGTGCCAGCAGTAGGACGGCGATCGCCGGGGAGCTGTTTTTT
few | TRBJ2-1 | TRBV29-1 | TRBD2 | CSATAGTYNEQFF | TGCAGCGCCACAGCGGGGACCTACAATGAGCAGTTCTTC
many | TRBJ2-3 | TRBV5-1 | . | CASSLGGSSTDTQYF | TGCGCCAGCAGCTTGGGTGGATCTAGCACAGATACGCAGTATTTT
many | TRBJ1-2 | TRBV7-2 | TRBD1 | CASSQYFNRQGEGYTF | TGTGCCAGCAGTCAATATTTTAACCGACAGGGAGAAGGCTACACCTTC
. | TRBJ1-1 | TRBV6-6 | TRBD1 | CASSYGGQGQAFF | TGTGCCAGCAGTTACGGGGGACAGGGCCAAGCTTTCTTT
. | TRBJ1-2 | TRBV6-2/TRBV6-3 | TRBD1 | CASRRTGGRYTF | TGTGCCAGCAGGAGGACAGGGGGCCGCTACACCTTC
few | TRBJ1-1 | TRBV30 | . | CAWSKQGNTEAFF | TGTGCCTGGAGTAAACAGGGGAACACTGAAGCTTTCTTT
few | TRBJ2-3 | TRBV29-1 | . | CSVERVPSTDTQYF | TGCAGCGTTGAGAGGGTGCCGAGCACAGATACGCAGTATTTT
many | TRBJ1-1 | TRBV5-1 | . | CASSVGTMNTEAFF | TGCGCCAGCAGCGTGGGGACAATGAACACTGAAGCTTTCTTT
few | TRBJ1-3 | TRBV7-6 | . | CASSPGVAGNTIYF | TGTGCCAGCAGCCCAGGGGTAGCTGGAAACACCATATATTTT
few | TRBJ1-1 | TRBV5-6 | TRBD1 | CASSLTRGGPAFF | TGTGCCAGCAGTCTAACCAGGGGGGGTCCCGCTTTCTTT
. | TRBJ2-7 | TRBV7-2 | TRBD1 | CASSLAGTGGYEQYF | TGTGCCAGCAGCTTAGCCGGGACAGGGGGCTACGAGCAGTACTTC
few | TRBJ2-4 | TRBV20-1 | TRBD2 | CSASGLAEIAKNIQYF | TGCAGTGCTTCTGGACTAGCGGAGATAGCCAAAAACATTCAGTACTTC
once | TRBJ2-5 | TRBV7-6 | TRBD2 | CASSLAGSGGLQETQYF | TGTGCCAGCAGCTTAGCAGGTAGCGGGGGATTGCAAGAGACCCAGTACTTC
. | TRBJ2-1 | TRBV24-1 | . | CATGKAGSYNEQFF | TGTGCCACCGGGAAGGCGGGTTCCTACAATGAGCAGTTCTTC
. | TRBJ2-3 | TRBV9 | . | CASSLVVADTQYF | TGTGCCAGCAGTCTAGTGGTAGCAGATACGCAGTATTTT
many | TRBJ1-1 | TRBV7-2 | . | CASTPQQNTEAFF | TGTGCCAGCACCCCCCAACAGAACACTGAAGCTTTCTTT
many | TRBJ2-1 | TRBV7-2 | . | CASSLQGGEQFF | TGTGCCAGCAGCTTGCAGGGCGGTGAGCAGTTCTTC
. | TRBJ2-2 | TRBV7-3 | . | CASSLVRSTGELFF | TGTGCCAGCAGCTTAGTCCGGTCCACCGGGGAGCTGTTTTTT
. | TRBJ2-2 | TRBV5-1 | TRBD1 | CASSATGVNTGELFF | TGCGCCAGCAGCGCCACAGGGGTGAACACCGGGGAGCTGTTTTTT
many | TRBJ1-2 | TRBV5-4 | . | CASSLTGHGYTF | TGTGCCAGCAGCTTGACGGGACATGGCTACACCTTC
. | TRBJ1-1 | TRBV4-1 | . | CASSQDSIRQRF | TGCGCCAGCAGCCAAGATTCAATCCGCCAGCGTTTT
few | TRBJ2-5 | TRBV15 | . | CATSRGRGPRGETQYF | TGTGCCACCAGCAGAGGGCGGGGGCCTCGGGGAGAGACCCAGTACTTC
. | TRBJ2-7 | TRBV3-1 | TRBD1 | CASSQLTGVPYEQYF | TGTGCCAGCAGCCAATTGACAGGGGTACCCTACGAGCAGTACTTC
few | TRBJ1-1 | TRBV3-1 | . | CASSSGTPGNTEAFF | TGTGCCAGCAGCTCCGGGACTCCGGGGAACACTGAAGCTTTCTTT
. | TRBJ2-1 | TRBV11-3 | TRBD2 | CASSLAGGLNEQFF | TGTGCCAGCAGCTTAGCGGGGGGGCTCAATGAGCAGTTCTTC
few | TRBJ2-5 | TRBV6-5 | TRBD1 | CASSKRRDRAQETQYF | TGTGCCAGCAGTAAACGCCGGGACAGAGCTCAAGAGACCCAGTACTTC
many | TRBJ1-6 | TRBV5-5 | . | CASSLGHVSRGYNSPLHF | TGTGCCAGCAGCTTGGGCCACGTCTCCCGTGGATATAATTCACCCCTCCACTTT